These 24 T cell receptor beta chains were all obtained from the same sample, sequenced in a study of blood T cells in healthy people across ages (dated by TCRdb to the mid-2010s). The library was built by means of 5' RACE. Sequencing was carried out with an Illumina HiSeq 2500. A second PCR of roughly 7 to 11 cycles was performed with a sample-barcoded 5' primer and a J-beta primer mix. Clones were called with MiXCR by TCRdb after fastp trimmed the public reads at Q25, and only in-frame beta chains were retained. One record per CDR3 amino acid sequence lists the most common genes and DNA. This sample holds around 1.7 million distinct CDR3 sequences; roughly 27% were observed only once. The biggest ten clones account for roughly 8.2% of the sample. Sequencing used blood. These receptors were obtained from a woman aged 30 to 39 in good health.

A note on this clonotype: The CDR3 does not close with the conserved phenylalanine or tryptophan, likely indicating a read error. CDR3 protein: CASRPTGLQETQYL. CDR3 DNA: TGTGCCAGCAGACCTACAGGACTACAAGAGACCCAGTACCTC. The J gene is TRBJ2-5, the V gene TRBV12-3 or TRBV12-4; D possibly corresponds to TRBD2 (6 bases). The length of the CDR3 is 14 residues. V was pared by 6 bases and J by 2 bases, with 13 bases between.

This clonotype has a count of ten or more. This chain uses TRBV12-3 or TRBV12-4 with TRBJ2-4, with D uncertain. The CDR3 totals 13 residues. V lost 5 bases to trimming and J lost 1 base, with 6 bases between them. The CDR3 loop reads CASSLLAKNIQYF. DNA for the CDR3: TGTGCCAGCAGTCTATTGGCCAAAAACATTCAGTACTTC.

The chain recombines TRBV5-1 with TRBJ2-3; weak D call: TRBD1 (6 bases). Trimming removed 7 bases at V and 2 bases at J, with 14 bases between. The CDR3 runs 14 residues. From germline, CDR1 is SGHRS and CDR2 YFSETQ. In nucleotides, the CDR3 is TGCGCCAGCTTTGAAGGGGGATCCACAGATACGCAGTATTTT. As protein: CASFEGGSTDTQYF.

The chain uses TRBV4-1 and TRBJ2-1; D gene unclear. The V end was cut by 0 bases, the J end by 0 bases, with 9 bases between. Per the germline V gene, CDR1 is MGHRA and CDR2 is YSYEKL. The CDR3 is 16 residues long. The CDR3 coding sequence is TGCGCCAGCAGCCAAGAGGCGGCTAGCTCCTACAATGAGCAGTTCTTC. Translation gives CASSQEAASSYNEQFF.

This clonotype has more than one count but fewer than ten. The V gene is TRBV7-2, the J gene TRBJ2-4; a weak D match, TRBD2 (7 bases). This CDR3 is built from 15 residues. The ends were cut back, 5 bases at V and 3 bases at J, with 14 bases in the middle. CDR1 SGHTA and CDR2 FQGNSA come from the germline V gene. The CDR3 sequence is CASSQWGGRKNIQYF. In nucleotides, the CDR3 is TGTGCCAGCAGCCAGTGGGGGGGGCGCAAAAACATTCAGTACTTC.

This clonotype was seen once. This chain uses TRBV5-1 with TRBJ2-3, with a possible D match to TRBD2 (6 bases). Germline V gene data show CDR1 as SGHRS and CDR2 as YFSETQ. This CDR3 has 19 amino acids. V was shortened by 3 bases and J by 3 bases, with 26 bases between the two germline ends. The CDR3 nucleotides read TGCGCCAGCAGCTCGGGGACTTCCCCGGGACTTGCCAATACAGATACGCAGTATTTT. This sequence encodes CASSSGTSPGLANTDTQYF.

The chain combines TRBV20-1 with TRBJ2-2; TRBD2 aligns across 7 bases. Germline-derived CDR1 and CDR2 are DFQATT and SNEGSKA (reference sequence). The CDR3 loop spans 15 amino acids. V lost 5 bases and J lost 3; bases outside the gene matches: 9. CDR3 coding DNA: TGCAGTGCTGAACGGGCTAGCGGATACACCGGGGAGCTGTTTTTT. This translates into CSAERASGYTGELFF.

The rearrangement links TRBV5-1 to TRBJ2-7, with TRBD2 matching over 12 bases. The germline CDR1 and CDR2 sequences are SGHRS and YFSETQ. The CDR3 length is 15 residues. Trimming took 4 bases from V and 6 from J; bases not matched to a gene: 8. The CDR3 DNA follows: TGCGCCAGCAGCCCCCGGACTAGCGGGACCTGCGAGCAGTACTTC. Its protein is CASSPRTSGTCEQYF.

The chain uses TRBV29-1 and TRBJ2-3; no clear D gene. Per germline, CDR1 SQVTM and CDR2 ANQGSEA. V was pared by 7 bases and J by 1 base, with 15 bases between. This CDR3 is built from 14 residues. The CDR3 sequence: CSALSASGTDTQYF. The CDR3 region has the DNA TGCAGCGCGCTCAGCGCGAGCGGCACAGATACGCAGTATTTT.

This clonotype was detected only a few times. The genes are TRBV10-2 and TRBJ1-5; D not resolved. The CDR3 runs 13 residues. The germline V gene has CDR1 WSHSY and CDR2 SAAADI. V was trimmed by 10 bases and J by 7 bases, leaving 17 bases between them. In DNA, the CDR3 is TGCGCCACCTCACGGTCAGCTCAGCAGCCCCAGCATTTT. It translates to CATSRSAQQPQHF.

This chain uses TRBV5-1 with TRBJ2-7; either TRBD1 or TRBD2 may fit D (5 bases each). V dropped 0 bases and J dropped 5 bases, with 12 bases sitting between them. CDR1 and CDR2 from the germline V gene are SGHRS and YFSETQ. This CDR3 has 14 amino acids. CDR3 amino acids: CASSLELGVHEQYF. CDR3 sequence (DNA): TGCGCCAGCAGCTTGGAACTAGGGGTCCACGAGCAGTACTTC.

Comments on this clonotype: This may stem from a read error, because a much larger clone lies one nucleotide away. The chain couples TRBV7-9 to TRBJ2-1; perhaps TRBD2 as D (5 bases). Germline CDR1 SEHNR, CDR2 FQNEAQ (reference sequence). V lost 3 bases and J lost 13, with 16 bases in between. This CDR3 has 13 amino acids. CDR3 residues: CASSLTHGETQFF. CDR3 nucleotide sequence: TGTGCCAGCAGCTTGACTCATGGGGAGACCCAGTTCTTC.

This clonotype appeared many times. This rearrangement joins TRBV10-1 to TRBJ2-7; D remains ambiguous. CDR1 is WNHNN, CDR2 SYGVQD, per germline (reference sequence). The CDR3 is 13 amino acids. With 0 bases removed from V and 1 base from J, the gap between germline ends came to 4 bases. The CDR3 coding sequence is TGCGCCAGCAGTGAGTCGGGATCCTACGAGCAGTACTTC. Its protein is CASSESGSYEQYF.

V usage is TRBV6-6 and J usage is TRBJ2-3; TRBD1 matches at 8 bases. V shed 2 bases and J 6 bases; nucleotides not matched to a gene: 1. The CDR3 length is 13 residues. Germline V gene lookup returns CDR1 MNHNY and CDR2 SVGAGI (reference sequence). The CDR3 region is CASSYHRGDTQYF. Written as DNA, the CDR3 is TGTGCCAGCAGTTACCACAGGGGGGATACGCAGTATTTT.

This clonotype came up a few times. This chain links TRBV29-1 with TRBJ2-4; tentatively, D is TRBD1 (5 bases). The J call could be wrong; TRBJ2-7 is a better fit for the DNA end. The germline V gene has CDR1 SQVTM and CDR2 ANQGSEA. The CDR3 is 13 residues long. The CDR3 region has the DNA TGCAGCGTTGCTGAAGGGGCGATCTACGAGCAGTACTTC. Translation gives CSVAEGAIYEQYF.

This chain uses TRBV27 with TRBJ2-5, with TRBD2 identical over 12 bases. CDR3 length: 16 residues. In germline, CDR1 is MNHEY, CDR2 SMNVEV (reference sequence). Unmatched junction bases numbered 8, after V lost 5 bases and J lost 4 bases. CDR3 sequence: CASSPRLAGDRETQYF. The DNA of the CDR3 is TGTGCCAGCAGTCCAAGACTAGCGGGAGATCGAGAGACCCAGTACTTC.

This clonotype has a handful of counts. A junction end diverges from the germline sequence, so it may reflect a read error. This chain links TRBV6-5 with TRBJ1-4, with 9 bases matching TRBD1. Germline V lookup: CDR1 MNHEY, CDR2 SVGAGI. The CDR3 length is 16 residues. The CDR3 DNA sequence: TGTGCCAGCAGTTACTTGACCGGGACAGGGAATGGAAAACTGTTTTTT. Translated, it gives CASSYLTGTGNGKLFF.

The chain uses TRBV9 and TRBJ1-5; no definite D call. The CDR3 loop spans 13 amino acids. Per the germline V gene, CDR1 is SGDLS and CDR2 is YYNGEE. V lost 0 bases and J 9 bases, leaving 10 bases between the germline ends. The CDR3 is CASSVVGWGPQHF. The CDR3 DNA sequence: TGTGCCAGCAGCGTAGTTGGGTGGGGGCCCCAGCATTTT.

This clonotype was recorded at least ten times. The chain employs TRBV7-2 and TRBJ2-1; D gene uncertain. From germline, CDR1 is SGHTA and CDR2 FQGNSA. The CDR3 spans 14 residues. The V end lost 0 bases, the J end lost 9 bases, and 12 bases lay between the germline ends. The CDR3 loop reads CASSLARESAEQFF. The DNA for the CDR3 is TGTGCCAGCAGCTTAGCGCGAGAGTCGGCTGAGCAGTTCTTC.

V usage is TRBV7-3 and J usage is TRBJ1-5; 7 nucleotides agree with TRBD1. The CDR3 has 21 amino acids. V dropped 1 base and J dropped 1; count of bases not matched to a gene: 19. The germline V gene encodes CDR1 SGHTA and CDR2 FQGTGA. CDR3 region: CASSLRFNAGGKVCSNQPQHF. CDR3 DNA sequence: TGTGCCAGCAGCTTAAGATTTAATGCAGGGGGAAAAGTTTGCAGCAATCAGCCCCAGCATTTT.

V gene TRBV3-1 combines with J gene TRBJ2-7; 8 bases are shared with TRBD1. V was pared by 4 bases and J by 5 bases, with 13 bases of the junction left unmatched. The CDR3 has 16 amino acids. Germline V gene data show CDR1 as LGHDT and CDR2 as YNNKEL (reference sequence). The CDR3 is CASSLRPGQGRDEQYF. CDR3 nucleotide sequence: TGTGCCAGCAGCCTCCGGCCCGGACAGGGTAGGGACGAGCAGTACTTC.

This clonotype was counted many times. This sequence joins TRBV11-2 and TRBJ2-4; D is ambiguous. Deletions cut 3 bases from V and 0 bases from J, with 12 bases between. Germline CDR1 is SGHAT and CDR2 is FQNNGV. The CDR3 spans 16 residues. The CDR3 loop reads CASSFSPMLAKNIQYF. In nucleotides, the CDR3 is TGTGCCAGCAGCTTCTCCCCGATGTTAGCCAAAAACATTCAGTACTTC.

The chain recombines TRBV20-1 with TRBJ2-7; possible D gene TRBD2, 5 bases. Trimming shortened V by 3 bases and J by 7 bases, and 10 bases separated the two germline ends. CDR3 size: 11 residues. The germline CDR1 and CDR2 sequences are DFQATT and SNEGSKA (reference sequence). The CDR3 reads CSASGRGEQYF. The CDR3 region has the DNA TGCAGTGCTAGTGGCCGGGGTGAGCAGTACTTC.

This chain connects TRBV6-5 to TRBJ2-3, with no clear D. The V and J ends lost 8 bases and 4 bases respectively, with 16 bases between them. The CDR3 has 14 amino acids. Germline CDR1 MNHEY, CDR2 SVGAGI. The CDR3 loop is CASRRGTIADTQYF. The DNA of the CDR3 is TGTGCCAGCCGTCGAGGTACAATCGCAGATACGCAGTATTTT.